This TCR beta chain is from a study of beta chain features in type 1 diabetes. About the research overall: Cell yields, age and gender were similar between patients and healthy donors.

Of the isolated RNA, all was reverse transcribed, and so the sequenced material was expressed TCRB transcripts. Profiled with immunoSEQ multiplex PCR; TCRdb holds only in-frame clones, not every one. The data show under 950,000 clones, with about 17% seen just once and around 0.02% held by the top ten. The receptor comes from a woman between 18 and 29 years old in good health. Material for sequencing was naive CD4+ T cells from blood.

The CDR3 here is CAISFGGTGDYNEQFF. The CDR3 nucleotides read TGTGCCATCAGTTTCGGCGGGACAGGGGACTACAATGAGCAGTTCTTC. The gene calls are TRBV10-3 and TRBJ2-1; 10 bases are shared with TRBD1. The CDR3 has 16 amino acids. V lost 5 bases, J lost 3 bases, and 7 bases stayed unmatched. Per germline, CDR1 ENHRY and CDR2 SYGVKD.